The next 25 T cell receptor beta chains were all read from a single sample in a study of cytomegalovirus exposure and HLA in healthy donors. Primers included in the PCR were 60 Vbeta and 13 Jbeta primers. Assay used: immunoSEQ multiplex PCR; TCRdb lists only in-frame clones, some missing. Seen here are roughly 99,000 clones, over 65% observed once, and the top ten hold around 15%. The sample was PBMCs. These receptors came from a woman aged 35 to 49 in good health and CMV-seropositive.

The chain joins TRBV6-5 to TRBJ1-5; unclear D gene. The CDR3 extends over 14 amino acids. Germline loops: CDR1 MNHEY, CDR2 SVGAGI. The V gene lost 6 bases and the J gene lost 2 bases, with 11 bases spanning the gap. CDR3 region: CASRTGEGNQPQHF. For the CDR3, the DNA is TGTGCCAGCAGGACCGGAGAGGGCAATCAGCCCCAGCATTTT.

The J gene is TRBJ2-1, the V gene TRBV6-1; D remains unclear. Trimming pared 1 base from V and 1 base from J, leaving 11 bases between. The CDR3 is 16 amino acids. Germline CDR1 and CDR2: MNHNS and SASEGT. CDR3 region: CASSEGQMKSYNEQFF. As DNA, the CDR3 is TGTGCCAGCAGTGAAGGGCAAATGAAATCCTACAATGAGCAGTTCTTC.

V and J are TRBV2 and TRBJ2-5; the D is unclear. Germline V CDR1 and CDR2: SNHLY, FYNNEI. V was clipped by 4 bases and J by 6 bases, with 12 bases between them. The CDR3 consists of 13 residues. The CDR3 loop is CASSVGDKQTQYF. The CDR3 DNA follows: TGTGCCAGCAGTGTCGGCGACAAACAGACCCAGTACTTC.

The V gene is TRBV5-1, the J gene TRBJ2-1; 8 nucleotides match TRBD1. The germline V gene has CDR1 SGHRS and CDR2 YFSETQ. The J segment lost 7 bases and the V segment lost 6 bases, leaving 12 bases of the junction unmatched. This CDR3 has 15 amino acids. CDR3 amino acids: CASTLSPQGANEQFF. In DNA form, the CDR3 reads TGCGCCAGCACCCTCTCACCCCAGGGGGCGAATGAGCAGTTCTTC.

CDR3 region: CASNGGGGQPQHF. The CDR3 DNA reads as TGTGCCAGCAACGGAGGGGGCGGTCAGCCCCAGCATTTT. The rearrangement links TRBV2 to TRBJ1-5, with 7 positions matching TRBD1. Germline lookup yields CDR1 SNHLY and CDR2 FYNNEI. V trimming: 7 bases; J trimming: 6 bases; junction bases outside the gene matches: 6. CDR3 size: 13 residues.

The chain joins TRBV6-1 to TRBJ1-5; D is undetermined. Trimming removed 4 bases from V and 6 bases from J, with 7 bases in between. CDR1 is MNHNS and CDR2 is SASEGT in the germline V gene. The CDR3 is made up of 12 amino acids. CDR3 region: CASSAVGQPQHF. DNA for the CDR3: TGTGCCAGCAGTGCGGTCGGTCAGCCCCAGCATTTT.

Here the CDR3 reads CASRQQGLRGYEQYF. The CDR3 coding sequence is TGTGCCAGCAGGCAACAGGGGCTGAGAGGCTACGAGCAGTACTTC. J is TRBJ2-7 and V is TRBV2; 7 bases fit TRBD1. CDR3 size: 15 residues. Germline values: CDR1 SNHLY, CDR2 FYNNEI. Trimming removed 6 bases from V and 3 bases from J; junction bases left unmatched: 11.

This rearrangement joins TRBV4-1 to TRBJ2-2; weak D call: TRBD2 (5 bases). The CDR3 has 14 residues. Trimming pared 5 bases from V and 4 bases from J, leaving 11 bases between. Per germline, CDR1 MGHRA and CDR2 YSYEKL. The CDR3 DNA reads TGCGCCAGCAGCGCCACCGAGGGCACCGGGGAGCTGTTTTTT. This codes for CASSATEGTGELFF.

This chain links TRBV6-5 with TRBJ1-2; D is possibly TRBD1 (6 bases). There are 15 residues in the CDR3. Germline V gene sequence: CDR1 MNHEY, CDR2 SVGAGI. V was pared by 7 bases and J by 8 bases, with 23 bases between. The CDR3 nucleotides read TGTGCCAGCACTCAATACGGAATACTCAGGGGCGGCTACACCTTC. This translates into CASTQYGILRGGYTF.

The V call is TRBV5-1, the J call TRBJ1-1; D uncertain. V was clipped by 1 base and J by 2 bases, with 12 bases between them. The CDR3 is 15 amino acids. Germline CDR1 is SGHRS and CDR2 is YFSETQ. DNA for the CDR3: TGCGCCAGCAGCTTGCTCACCCGCGCAAACACTGAAGCTTTCTTT. This translates into CASSLLTRANTEAFF.

This chain links TRBV6-5 with TRBJ1-6, with D maybe TRBD1 (6 bases). CDR3 size: 12 residues. Per the germline V gene, CDR1 is MNHEY and CDR2 is SVGAGI. The V gene lost 10 bases and the J gene lost 6 bases, with 10 bases spanning the gap. The CDR3 here is CATRTVNSPLHF. CDR3 DNA: TGTGCCACACGGACAGTTAATTCACCCCTCCACTTT.

For the CDR3, the DNA is TGTGCCAGCAGCCCTGGAGGCAGGGGATATGGCTACACCTTC. It yields the protein CASSPGGRGYGYTF. The V call is TRBV5-8, the J call TRBJ1-2, with D tentatively TRBD1 (6 bases). This CDR3 has 14 residues. The V end lost 4 bases, the J end lost 5 bases, and 15 bases lay between the germline ends. CDR1 and CDR2 from the germline V gene are SGHTS and YDEGEE.

The chain carries TRBV19 and TRBJ1-2; TRBD1 agrees at 8 bases. The germline gives CDR1 LNHDA, CDR2 SQIVND (reference sequence). The CDR3 runs 13 residues. Trimming at V came to 8 bases and at J to 5 bases, leaving 7 bases not matched to a gene. CDR3 sequence reads: CASSGTGRYGYTF. The CDR3 DNA follows: TGTGCCAGTTCCGGGACAGGACGTTATGGCTACACCTTC.

V gene TRBV30 combines with J gene TRBJ1-5; D ambiguous. The CDR3 is made up of 14 amino acids. Germline V gene data show CDR1 as GTSNPN and CDR2 as SVGIG (reference sequence). With 1 base removed from V and 6 bases from J, the gap between germline ends came to 13 bases. The CDR3 sequence: CAWSAGDYLQPQHF. In DNA, the CDR3 is TGTGCCTGGAGTGCGGGAGATTACCTTCAGCCCCAGCATTTT.

The chain uses TRBV5-6 and TRBJ1-5; 7 nucleotides line up with TRBD1. Germline V gives CDR1 SGHDT, CDR2 YYEEEE. V trimming: 4 bases; J trimming: 3 bases; junction bases outside the gene matches: 7. The CDR3 consists of 15 residues. DNA of the CDR3: TGTGCCAGCAGCATACAGGGGAGCCCCAATCAGCCCCAGCATTTT. Protein: CASSIQGSPNQPQHF.

The chain has TRBV7-2 and TRBJ2-2, with 8 bases that match TRBD2. The V gene end was trimmed by 3 bases and the J gene end by 4 bases; junction bases not matched to a gene: 1. This CDR3 spans 14 amino acids. From germline, CDR1 is SGHTA and CDR2 FQGNSA. CDR3 region: CASSLLAGTGELFF. The CDR3 nucleotides are TGTGCCAGCAGCTTGCTAGCGGGCACCGGGGAGCTGTTTTTT.

The rearrangement joins TRBV5-1 to TRBJ1-2, with 7 positions matching TRBD1. Germline values: CDR1 SGHRS, CDR2 YFSETQ. This CDR3 region has 14 residues. Losses at the gene ends were 2 bases for V and 1 base for J; bases not matched to a gene: 2. For the CDR3, the DNA is TGCGCCAGCAGCTTCCAGGGGGATAACTATGGCTACACCTTC. As protein: CASSFQGDNYGYTF.

The J gene is TRBJ2-5, the V gene TRBV5-1; 8 positions agree with TRBD1. The J call may be in error: the DNA end matches TRBJ2-7 better. Germline V gives CDR1 SGHRS, CDR2 YFSETQ. The CDR3 spans 14 residues. CDR3 loop: CASSTTGGVYEQYF. The CDR3 DNA is TGCGCCAGCAGCACTACAGGGGGTGTCTACGAGCAGTACTTC.

This chain connects TRBV7-8 to TRBJ2-1; possible D gene TRBD1, 5 bases. V lost 1 base and J lost 5, with 9 bases in between. The CDR3 consists of 14 residues. CDR1 is SGHVS and CDR2 is FQNEAQ in the germline V gene. The CDR3: CASSLGQRDNEQFF. The DNA for the CDR3 is TGTGCCAGCAGCTTAGGACAGCGAGACAATGAGCAGTTCTTC.

V is TRBV5-6 and J is TRBJ1-4; 7 bases map to TRBD1. The CDR3 has 14 residues. V shed 3 bases and J 8 bases; nucleotides not matched to a gene: 7. Germline V gene lookup returns CDR1 SGHDT and CDR2 YYEEEE. For the CDR3, the DNA is TGTGCCAGCAGCTCGAGGGGGCTGGAGGAAAAACTGTTTTTT. It encodes CASSSRGLEEKLFF.

The rearrangement links TRBV18 to TRBJ2-1, with a tentative D call TRBD1 (6 bases). CDR3 size: 15 residues. Deletions cut 2 bases from V and 7 bases from J, with 15 bases between. The germline CDR1 and CDR2 sequences are KGHSH and LQKENI. The CDR3 DNA reads TGTGCCAGCTCACCATTAGCGCAGGGGTGGAATGAGCAGTTCTTC. Translating gives CASSPLAQGWNEQFF.

The CDR3 region is CAWMASGTDTQYF. The CDR3 coding sequence is TGTGCCTGGATGGCTTCGGGGACAGATACGCAGTATTTT. The chain combines TRBV30 with TRBJ2-3; a weak D match, TRBD2 (5 bases). This CDR3 has 13 amino acids. Germline V gene lookup returns CDR1 GTSNPN and CDR2 SVGIG (reference sequence). V was pared by 4 bases and J by 3 bases, with 11 bases between.

A few counts support this clone. This chain links TRBV6-5 with TRBJ1-5, with D possibly being TRBD1 (5 bases). CDR3 length: 14 amino acids. Trimming took 2 bases from V and 6 from J, leaving 11 bases between them. From germline, CDR1 is MNHEY and CDR2 SVGAGI. The CDR3 sequence is CASSYGRGSQPQHF. The CDR3 DNA is TGTGCCAGCAGTTACGGGAGGGGCAGTCAGCCCCAGCATTTT.

The chain is built from TRBV4-1 and TRBJ2-5; 9 bases map to TRBD2. This CDR3 spans 16 amino acids. The J segment lost 2 bases and the V segment lost 4 bases, leaving 8 bases of the junction unmatched. Germline V CDR1 and CDR2: MGHRA, YSYEKL. CDR3 residues: CASSLIASGAQETQYF. The CDR3 region has the DNA TGCGCCAGCAGCCTTATCGCTAGCGGGGCACAAGAGACCCAGTACTTC.

This chain joins TRBV11-2 and TRBJ2-5; possibly TRBD1 for D (5 bases). The CDR3 is 16 amino acids. Trimming took 8 bases from V and 6 from J, leaving 25 bases between them. Germline assignment: CDR1 SGHAT and CDR2 FQNNGV. The CDR3 nucleotides read TGTGCCAGCGCGAACTCAAACTGGGGCAGGCAGAAGACCCAGTACTTC. This gives the protein CASANSNWGRQKTQYF.